Listed below are T cell receptor beta chains from one sample, sequenced in a study of blood T cell repertoires in COVID-19. Clones were read by immunoSEQ multiplex PCR, and TCRdb kept only the in-frame ones, dropping some. This sample carries 100,000 or so clones, roughly nine tenths of them seen once, and the ten largest clones take 2% to 2.5%. The specimen was peripheral blood. Receptor source: a man aged 45-65 years with active COVID-19. The conserved cysteine and the conserved F or W are not part of the CDR3 here. Fields, in order: clone size, V gene, CDR3 length, J gene, CDR3 protein. Size is omitted from some rows. Given values are once, few, many or a class for expanded clones.

abundance: -
v_gene: TRBV11-2
len: 12
j_gene: TRBJ1-2
CDR3aa: ASSLEGTVYGYT

abundance: -
v_gene: TRBV10-3
len: 13
j_gene: TRBJ2-1
CDR3aa: AISWTESSYNEQF

abundance: -
v_gene: TRBV6-6
len: 12
j_gene: TRBJ2-7
CDR3aa: ASSLGRRGYEQY

abundance: -
v_gene: TRBV9
len: 13
j_gene: TRBJ2-5
CDR3aa: ASSATTSGIETQY

abundance: -
v_gene: TRBV4-1
len: 12
j_gene: TRBJ1-2
CDR3aa: ASSQPKQSYGYT

abundance: -
v_gene: TRBV5-1
len: 13
j_gene: TRBJ2-1
CDR3aa: ASSLTQDRVNEQF

abundance: -
v_gene: TRBV19
len: 13
j_gene: TRBJ1-1
CDR3aa: ASSRAGAMNTEAF

abundance: -
v_gene: TRBV9
len: 14
j_gene: TRBJ2-2
CDR3aa: ASSVLGGVIPGELF

abundance: -
v_gene: TRBV4-3
len: 11
j_gene: TRBJ1-2
CDR3aa: ASSQRTEYGYT

abundance: -
v_gene: TRBV19
len: 11
j_gene: TRBJ2-3
CDR3aa: ASRDRGTDTQY

abundance: -
v_gene: TRBV6-4
len: 12
j_gene: TRBJ1-1
CDR3aa: ASSPTGGNTEAF

abundance: -
v_gene: TRBV4-1
len: 10
j_gene: TRBJ2-1
CDR3aa: ASRDRYNEQF

abundance: -
v_gene: TRBV7-2
len: 13
j_gene: TRBJ2-5
CDR3aa: ASSLVIGGYGTQY

abundance: once
v_gene: TRBV11-2
len: 13
j_gene: TRBJ2-1
CDR3aa: ASSFGTSGGVEQF

abundance: -
v_gene: TRBV11-2
len: 12
j_gene: TRBJ2-7
CDR3aa: ASSYGGARYEQY

abundance: few
v_gene: TRBV6-5
len: 10
j_gene: TRBJ1-5
CDR3aa: ASVDRGQPQH

abundance: -
v_gene: TRBV9
len: 15
j_gene: TRBJ2-2
CDR3aa: ASSVARGGANTGELF

abundance: -
v_gene: TRBV5-5
len: 16
j_gene: TRBJ1-2
CDR3aa: ASSPQGVRRGPDYGYT

abundance: -
v_gene: TRBV4-2
len: 14
j_gene: TRBJ2-5
CDR3aa: ASSQVAGGPGETQY

abundance: once
v_gene: TRBV5-1
len: 13
j_gene: TRBJ2-7
CDR3aa: ASSSSGAQTYEQY

abundance: -
v_gene: TRBV24-1
len: 11
j_gene: TRBJ1-5
CDR3aa: ATSGGTGQPQH

abundance: -
v_gene: TRBV3-1/TRBV3-2
len: 17
j_gene: TRBJ2-2
CDR3aa: ASSQEGTSGGLGTGELF

abundance: once
v_gene: TRBV30
len: 11
j_gene: TRBJ2-5
CDR3aa: ASSLAGGETQY

abundance: -
v_gene: TRBV5-1
len: 11
j_gene: TRBJ2-7
CDR3aa: ASSLETGFEQY

abundance: -
v_gene: TRBV15
len: 11
j_gene: TRBJ1-2
CDR3aa: ATSPDRNYGYT

abundance: -
v_gene: TRBV11-3
len: 14
j_gene: TRBJ2-5
CDR3aa: ASSCSVMVAQETQY

abundance: -
v_gene: TRBV25-1
len: 11
j_gene: TRBJ1-5
CDR3aa: ASNDRVDQPQH

abundance: -
v_gene: TRBV3-1/TRBV3-2
len: 14
j_gene: TRBJ1-3
CDR3aa: ASSQLGRTEGNTIY

abundance: once
v_gene: TRBV4-2
len: 12
j_gene: TRBJ1-4
CDR3aa: ASSQAGQEEKLF

abundance: -
v_gene: TRBV12-3/TRBV12-4
len: 9
j_gene: TRBJ1-1
CDR3aa: ASSLGGVAF